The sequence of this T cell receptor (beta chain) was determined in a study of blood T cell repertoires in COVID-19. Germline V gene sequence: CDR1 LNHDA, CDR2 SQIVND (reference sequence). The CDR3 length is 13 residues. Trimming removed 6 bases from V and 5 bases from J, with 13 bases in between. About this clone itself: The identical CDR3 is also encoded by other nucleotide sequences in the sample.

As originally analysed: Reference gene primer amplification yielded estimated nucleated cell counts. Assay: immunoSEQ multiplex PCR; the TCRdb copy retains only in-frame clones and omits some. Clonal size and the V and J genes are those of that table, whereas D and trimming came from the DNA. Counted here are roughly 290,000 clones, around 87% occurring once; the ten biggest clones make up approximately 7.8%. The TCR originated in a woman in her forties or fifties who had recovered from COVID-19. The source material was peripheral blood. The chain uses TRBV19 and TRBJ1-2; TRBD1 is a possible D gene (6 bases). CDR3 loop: CASSLDRRYGYTF. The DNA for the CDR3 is TGTGCCAGTAGCCTCGACAGGAGGTATGGCTACACCTTC.